The sample holds many counts of the clone carrying this T cell receptor (beta chain). The antigen is not known. This specimen comes from a study of T-cell memory formation after mild COVID-19. Findings of the study overall: Among CD4+ contracting clones, most were CM and EM, and CD8+ ones EMRA.

TCRdb re-called the 5' RACE reads through MiXCR, storing one row per CDR3 protein. The sample comprises over 450,000 distinct CDR3 sequences, approximately 20% of which are singletons, and around 12% rests with the top ten. The CDR3 contains 16 residues. V was pared by 6 bases and J by 1 base, with 20 bases between. Germline V CDR1 and CDR2: DFQATT, SNEGSKA (reference sequence). The receptor's source is an adult woman who had mild COVID-19 (a few samples of this study predate the infection). Cell type and time point are not known. This sequence joins TRBV20-1 and TRBJ2-3, with D maybe TRBD2 (7 bases). The material sequenced was PBMCs or a T cell subset sorted from them (not recorded which). CDR3 amino acids: CSADGGLLDGTDTQYF. CDR3 DNA sequence: TGCAGTGCCGACGGGGGGCTACTCGACGGCACAGATACGCAGTATTTT.